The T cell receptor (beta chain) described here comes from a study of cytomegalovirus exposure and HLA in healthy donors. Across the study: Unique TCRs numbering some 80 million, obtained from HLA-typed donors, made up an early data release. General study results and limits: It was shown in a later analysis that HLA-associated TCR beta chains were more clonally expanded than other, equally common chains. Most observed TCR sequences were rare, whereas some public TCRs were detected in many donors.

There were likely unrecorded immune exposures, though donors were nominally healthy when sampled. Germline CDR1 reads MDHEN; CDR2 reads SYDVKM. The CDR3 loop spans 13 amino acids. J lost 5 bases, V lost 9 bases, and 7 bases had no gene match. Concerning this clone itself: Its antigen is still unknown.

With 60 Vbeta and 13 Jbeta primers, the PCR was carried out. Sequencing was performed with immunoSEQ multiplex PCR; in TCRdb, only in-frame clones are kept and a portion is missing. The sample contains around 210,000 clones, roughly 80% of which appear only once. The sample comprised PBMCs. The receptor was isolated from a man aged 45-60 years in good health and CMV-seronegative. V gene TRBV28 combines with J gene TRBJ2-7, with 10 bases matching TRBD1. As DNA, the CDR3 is TGTGCCAGTTTGGACAGGGGGTGGGACGAGCAGTACTTC. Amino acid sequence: CASLDRGWDEQYF.